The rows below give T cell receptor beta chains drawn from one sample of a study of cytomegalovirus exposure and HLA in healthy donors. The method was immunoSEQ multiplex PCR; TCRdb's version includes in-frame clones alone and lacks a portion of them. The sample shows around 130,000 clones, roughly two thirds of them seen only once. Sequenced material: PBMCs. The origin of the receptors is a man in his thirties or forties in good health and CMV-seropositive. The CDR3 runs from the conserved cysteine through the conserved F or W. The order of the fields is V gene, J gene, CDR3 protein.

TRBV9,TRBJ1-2,CASSVGRQGYGYTF
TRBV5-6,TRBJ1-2,CASSSARDRGFYGYTF
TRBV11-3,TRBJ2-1,CASSSMNSPGEQFF
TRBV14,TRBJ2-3,CASSQGDDYAADTQYF
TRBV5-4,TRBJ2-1,CASSFGKGTGTYNEQFF
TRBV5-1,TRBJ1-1,CASSFSSGGRNTEAFF
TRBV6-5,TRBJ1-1,CASSRQVLAEAFF
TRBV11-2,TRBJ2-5,CASSLLAAQETQYF
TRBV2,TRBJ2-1,CASSEDRAGGAYNEQFF
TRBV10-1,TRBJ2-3,CASSETTGLAGIITDTQYF
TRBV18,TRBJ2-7,CASSPPGLAGAKYEQYF
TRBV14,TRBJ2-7,CASSPGTSGHTYEQYF
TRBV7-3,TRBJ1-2,CASSLRGGSGYGYTF
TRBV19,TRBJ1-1,CASSIVPGWAGGASGTEAFF
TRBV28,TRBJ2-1,CASSFPLGTGGIGEQFF
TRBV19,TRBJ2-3,CASSKSHWGADTQYF
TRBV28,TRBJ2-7,CASSFRDSAYEQYF
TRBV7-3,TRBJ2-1,CASSLSGGVGYNEQFF
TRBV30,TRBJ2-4,CAWSHFENIQYF
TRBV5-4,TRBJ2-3,CASSPIGGLRGADTQYF
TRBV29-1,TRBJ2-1,CSVDKYGAEQFF
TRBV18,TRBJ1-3,CASSRETGNTIYF
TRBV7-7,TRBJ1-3,CASSPGGGPGNTIYF
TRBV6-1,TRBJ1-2,CASSVESFGYTF
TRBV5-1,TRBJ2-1,CASSLGLAAPNIF
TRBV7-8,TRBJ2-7,CASSEPADRAASYEQYF
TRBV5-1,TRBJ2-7,CASSLGEGGDEQYF
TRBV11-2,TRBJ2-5,CASSSLHTLETQYF
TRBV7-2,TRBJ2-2,CASSPDRANTGELFF
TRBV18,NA,CASSRANTGIYEQYF
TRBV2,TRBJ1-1,CASSEALNRQGSEAFF
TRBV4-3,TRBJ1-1,CASSQDRGAWAEAFF
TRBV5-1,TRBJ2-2,CASSHMSRDSGTGELFF
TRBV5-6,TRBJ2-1,CASSWSSGEVGYEQFF
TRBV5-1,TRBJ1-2,CASTEPGTPGYTF